Below, 25 T cell receptor beta chains from the same sample are listed, as sequenced in a study of Ad26.COV2.S vaccination and SARS-CoV-2 variants (dated by TCRdb to the early 2020s). The treatment or condition label on this specimen signifies: some 20 received Ad26.COV2.S at low or high dose, single or two shots; about 5 received placebo; per-sample allocation not given. Repertoires of vaccine and placebo recipients were sequenced from samples collected on day 63 after the first injection. Library preparation used the immunoSEQ multiplex PCR assay. Here the immuneACCESS table is served through TCRdb, limited to in-frame sequences with V and J called. Missing clones are a known gap in these copies; in checked studies unresolved V genes cover under half, and the rest lacks a known reason. In all, the sample holds roughly 380,000 clones, and about 85% of those were seen once. The top ten clonotypes cover around 3.3% of the sample.

The input for sequencing was peripheral blood, taken in a trial of Ad26.COV2.S vaccine versus placebo. The source of these receptors is a person between 18 and 59 years old who received the Ad26.COV2.S COVID-19 vaccine or a placebo.

The chain carries TRBV7-8 and TRBJ2-3; 7 bases line up with TRBD2. This CDR3 has 16 amino acids. V gave up 0 bases and J gave up 2 bases; unmatched junction bases: 5. The germline CDR1 and CDR2 sequences are SGHVS and FQNEAQ. CDR3 sequence: CASSLASAGVTDTQYF. The CDR3 nucleotides are TGTGCCAGCAGCTTAGCCTCCGCGGGGGTCACAGATACGCAGTATTTT.

J is TRBJ2-5 and V is TRBV11-3; D is possibly TRBD2 (7 bases). The CDR3 runs to 15 residues. Trimming took 4 bases from V and 5 from J, leaving 17 bases between them. CDR1 and CDR2 from the germline V gene are SGHNT and YENEEA. CDR3 DNA sequence: TGTGCCAGCAGCTCACGGAGGGGGAGGGAGGAGACCCAGTACTTC. Residues: CASSSRRGREETQYF.

This clone was observed once. The chain has TRBV12-3 or TRBV12-4 and TRBJ1-1; D call uncertain. V gave up 4 bases and J gave up 4 bases, with 7 bases separating them. This CDR3 is 12 amino acids long. The CDR3 region is CASSSEGTEAFF. The CDR3 DNA reads as TGTGCCAGCAGTTCGGAGGGCACTGAAGCTTTCTTT.

This clone was counted once. The V gene is TRBV4-3, the J gene TRBJ2-7; D possibly corresponds to TRBD2 (5 bases). Trimming pared 0 bases from V and 6 bases from J, leaving 12 bases between. CDR3 length equals 14 residues. CDR1 LGHNA and CDR2 YSLEER come from the germline V gene. The CDR3 nucleotides are TGCGCCAGCAGCCAAGAAGATGTGGGGAGCGAGCAGTACTTC. Translated: CASSQEDVGSEQYF.

V gene TRBV10-2 combines with J gene TRBJ2-5; TRBD2 matches 7 bases. The junction had 8 bases not matched to a gene; V was cut back by 5 bases and J by 5 bases. The CDR3 contains 14 residues. CDR1 is WSHSY, CDR2 SAAADI, per germline. Here the CDR3 DNA reads TGCGCCAGCAGTTCCACGACTAGCTTGGAGACCCAGTACTTC. Its protein product is CASSSTTSLETQYF.

The J gene is TRBJ2-7, the V gene TRBV18; 8 nucleotides match TRBD1. V trimming: 6 bases; J trimming: 0 bases; junction bases outside the gene matches: 7. CDR3 length: 15 amino acids. CDR1 KGHSH and CDR2 LQKENI come from the germline V gene. CDR3 in DNA: TGTGCCAGCTCGCGCGCCGGACAGGGCTCCTACGAGCAGTACTTC. Translation: CASSRAGQGSYEQYF.

The V call is TRBV18, the J call TRBJ2-2, with 7 bases matching TRBD1. Germline trimming cut 6 bases from V and 5 bases from J; bases unmatched to any gene: 12. This CDR3 region has 16 residues. Germline values: CDR1 KGHSH, CDR2 LQKENI. CDR3 sequence reads: CASSRNRDSGTGELFF. CDR3 nucleotides: TGTGCCAGCTCTCGAAACCGGGACAGTGGAACCGGGGAGCTGTTTTTT.

V usage is TRBV2 and J usage is TRBJ2-5; D uncertain. The CDR3 extends over 15 amino acids. The V end was cut by 2 bases, the J end by 0 bases, with 10 bases between. Germline CDR1 is SNHLY and CDR2 is FYNNEI. The CDR3 spells CASSESPTHQETQYF. The CDR3, as DNA: TGTGCCAGCAGTGAATCCCCGACTCACCAAGAGACCCAGTACTTC.

The DNA of the CDR3 is TGTGCCAGCAGCGAACTTACACCCACCGAGCAGTACTTC. It codes for CASSELTPTEQYF. The V and J genes are TRBV5-5 and TRBJ2-7, with D unclear. Germline CDR1 reads SGHKS; CDR2 reads YYEKEE (reference sequence). This CDR3 contains 13 residues. V was trimmed by 4 bases and J by 6 bases, leaving 14 bases between them.

With respect to this clone: The same CDR3 is also encoded by other DNA sequences in this sample. For the CDR3, the DNA is TGTGCCAGCTCACCGGACGGGAACACTGAAGCTTTCTTT. Amino acids: CASSPDGNTEAFF. The gene calls are TRBV18 and TRBJ1-1; D is unresolved. V dropped 3 bases and J dropped 1 base, with 6 bases sitting between them. This CDR3 spans 13 amino acids. Germline V gene data show CDR1 as KGHSH and CDR2 as LQKENI.

The chain couples TRBV30 to TRBJ2-7, with 12 bases matching TRBD1. Germline CDR1 and CDR2: GTSNPN and SVGIG (reference sequence). The CDR3 loop spans 14 amino acids. J gave up 5 bases and V 1 base, and 3 bases lay outside the gene matches. The CDR3 DNA sequence: TGTGCCTGGAGTGGTGGGACAGGGGGCCACGAGCAGTACTTC. Translated: CAWSGGTGGHEQYF. The full variable domain, completed using reference TRBV30 and TRBJ2-7, is SQTIHQWPATLVQPVGSPLSLECTVEGTSNPNLYWYRQAAGRGLQLLFYSVGIGQISSEVPQNLSASRPQDRQFILSSKKLLLSDSGFYLCAWSGGTGGHEQYFGPGTRLTVT.

V usage is TRBV11-2 and J usage is TRBJ2-7, with 7 bases identical to TRBD2. CDR3 length: 17 amino acids. Germline CDR1 and CDR2: SGHAT and FQNNGV. V lost 1 base, J lost 2 bases, and 11 bases stayed unmatched. The CDR3 DNA is TGTGCCAGCAGCTTAGCTGCCCGCCGGGACTACCCCTACGAGCAGTACTTC. Translating gives CASSLAARRDYPYEQYF.

This clone was detected once. The J gene is TRBJ2-5, the V gene TRBV5-8, with D possibly TRBD1 on 5 matching bases. Germline V gene lookup returns CDR1 SGHTS and CDR2 YDEGEE. V lost 0 bases and J lost 5, with 17 bases in between. The CDR3 is 16 amino acids. The CDR3 reads CASSLGTGAPSETQYF. The CDR3 DNA follows: TGTGCCAGCAGCTTGGGCACTGGGGCCCCAAGTGAGACCCAGTACTTC.

This clone was seen at least ten times. The chain links TRBV6-6 to TRBJ1-5; D not certain. The V gene's germline CDR1 is MNHNY and CDR2 SVGAGI (reference sequence). V was trimmed by 10 bases and J by 3 bases, leaving 4 bases between them. The CDR3 is made up of 10 amino acids. The CDR3 spells CATHNQPQHF. Written as DNA, the CDR3 is TGTGCCACCCACAATCAGCCCCAGCATTTT.

Ten or more counts support this clone. This chain joins TRBV6-1 and TRBJ1-5, with D unresolved. Germline V lookup: CDR1 MNHNS, CDR2 SASEGT. The CDR3 sequence is 13 residues long. The V end lost 3 bases, the J end lost 0 bases, and 3 bases lay between the germline ends. CDR3 residues: CASSEHSNQPQHF. For the CDR3, the DNA is TGTGCCAGCAGTGAGCATAGCAATCAGCCCCAGCATTTT.

The rearrangement links TRBV5-4 to TRBJ1-4, with 9 bases lining up with TRBD1. This CDR3 comprises 17 residues. CDR1 is SGHNT and CDR2 is YYREEE in the germline V gene (reference sequence). After removal of 4 bases from V and 3 bases from J, the junction contained 10 bases not matched to a gene. The chain's CDR3 is CASSGGDRAGPNEKLFF. The CDR3 DNA follows: TGTGCCAGCAGCGGGGGGGACAGGGCTGGCCCTAATGAAAAACTGTTTTTT. The complete variable domain, with remaining parts taken from reference TRBV5-4 and TRBJ1-4, reads ETGVTQSPTHLIKTRGQQVTLRCSSQSGHNTVSWYQQALGQGPQFIFQYYREEENGRGNFPPRFSGLQFPNYSSELNVNALELDDSALYLCASSGGDRAGPNEKLFFGSGTQLSVL.

Of note for this clone: Other nucleotide sequences from this sample produce the same CDR3. The chain has TRBV3-1 (or the pseudogene TRBV3-2) and TRBJ2-7, with 7 positions matching TRBD2. Germline trimming cut 3 bases from V and 3 bases from J; bases unmatched to any gene: 2. The germline CDR1 and CDR2 sequences are LGHDT and YNNKEL (reference sequence). The CDR3 spans 13 residues. The CDR3 DNA is TGTGCCAGCAGCCAGGGGGGGGGCTACGAGCAGTACTTC. It codes for CASSQGGGYEQYF.

The V call is TRBV6-1, the J call TRBJ1-5; D is perhaps TRBD1 (5 bases). Germline-derived CDR1 and CDR2 are MNHNS and SASEGT. The CDR3 totals 14 residues. The V end lost 8 bases, the J end lost 4 bases, and 15 bases lay between the germline ends. CDR3 region: CASGAGSRNQPQHF. CDR3 DNA: TGTGCCAGCGGGGCAGGGTCAAGGAATCAGCCCCAGCATTTT.

The rearrangement joins TRBV7-2 to TRBJ2-1; TRBD2 matches at 10 bases. CDR1 and CDR2 from the germline V gene are SGHTA and FQGNSA. V shed 4 bases and J 3 bases; nucleotides not matched to a gene: 3. The length of the CDR3 is 15 residues. The CDR3 here is CASSSTSGIYNEQFF. The CDR3 nucleotides read TGTGCCAGCAGCTCAACTAGCGGGATCTACAATGAGCAGTTCTTC. The full variable domain, completed using reference TRBV7-2 and TRBJ2-1, is GAGVSQSPSNKVTEKGKDVELRCDPISGHTALYWYRQSLGQGLEFLIYFQGNSAPDKSGLPSDRFSAERTGGSVSTLTIQRTQQEDSAVYLCASSSTSGIYNEQFFGPGTRLTVL.

V is TRBV4-1 and J is TRBJ1-5, with 10 bases identical to TRBD1. Germline V CDR1 and CDR2: MGHRA, YSYEKL. The CDR3 extends over 15 amino acids. V was pared by 3 bases and J by 7 bases, with 6 bases of the junction left unmatched. CDR3 protein: CASSHVTGGGQPQHF. CDR3 DNA sequence: TGCGCCAGCAGCCATGTGACAGGGGGCGGACAGCCCCAGCATTTT.

The gene calls are TRBV27 and TRBJ2-7; D is tentatively TRBD1 or TRBD2 (5 bases each). Germline-derived CDR1 and CDR2 are MNHEY and SMNVEV (reference sequence). V was pared by 4 bases and J by 2 bases, with 9 bases between. This CDR3 region has 13 residues. CDR3 bases: TGTGCCAGCAGTTACGGGACCACCTACGAGCAGTACTTC. It is translated as CASSYGTTYEQYF.

The chain carries TRBV30 and TRBJ2-2; D is perhaps TRBD1 (5 bases). V was pared by 1 base and J by 7 bases, with 10 bases between. The CDR3 runs 13 residues. Germline CDR1 and CDR2: GTSNPN and SVGIG (reference sequence). CDR3: CAWSEDRGGELFF. In DNA, the CDR3 is TGTGCCTGGAGTGAAGACAGAGGCGGGGAGCTGTTTTTT.

The chain couples TRBV21-1 to TRBJ1-1; TRBD1, the D gene given by the table, was not confirmed from the DNA. TRBV21-1 is shown as a pseudogene. This CDR3 is built from 15 residues. The CDR3 DNA is TGTGCCAGCAGCAAAGGGGACAGAAGAAACACTGAAGCTTTCTTT. This gives the protein CASSKGDRRNTEAFF.

The chain recombines TRBV30 with TRBJ1-2; TRBD1 matches 7 bases. The germline V gene encodes CDR1 GTSNPN and CDR2 SVGIG (reference sequence). The CDR3 extends over 14 amino acids. With 0 bases clipped from V and 5 bases from J, the junction kept 6 bases outside the gene matches. CDR3 residues: CAWSVRGGRYGYTF. The DNA of the CDR3 is TGTGCCTGGAGTGTGAGAGGGGGCAGGTATGGCTACACCTTC.

The chain links TRBV18 to TRBJ2-3, with D perhaps TRBD1 (5 bases). Trimming pared 6 bases from V and 2 bases from J, leaving 15 bases between. The length of the CDR3 is 15 residues. Germline CDR1 and CDR2: KGHSH and LQKENI. This CDR3 is CASSLLVGDTDTQYF. In DNA, the CDR3 is TGTGCCAGCTCCCTGCTAGTAGGGGACACAGATACGCAGTATTTT.